The 4 T cell receptor beta chains below all came from one sample that was sequenced in a study of T-cell memory formation after mild COVID-19. TCRdb reprocessed the 5' RACE reads with MiXCR, giving one entry per CDR3 protein. The sample records about 540,000 distinct CDR3 sequences, roughly 21% being singletons. Specimen: PBMCs or a T cell subset sorted from them (not recorded which). The receptors come from an adult woman who had mild COVID-19 (a few samples of this study predate the infection). Cell type and time point are not known.

V usage is TRBV11-2 and J usage is TRBJ2-2, with a weak D call TRBD2 (6 bases). Trimming cost V 1 base and J 2 bases, with 14 bases left between them. CDR1 is SGHAT, CDR2 FQNNGV, per germline. The CDR3 runs to 17 residues. The CDR3 sequence: CASSLGRALPNTGELFF. DNA of the CDR3: TGTGCCAGCAGCTTAGGGAGGGCTCTACCTAACACCGGGGAGCTGTTTTTT. Full variable domain (rest looked up from reference TRBV11-2 and TRBJ2-2): EAGVAQSPRYKIIEKRQSVAFWCNPISGHATLYWYQQILGQGPKLLIQFQNNGVVDDSQLPKDRFSAERLKGVDSTLKIQPAKLEDSAVYLCASSLGRALPNTGELFFGEGSRLTVL.

The rearrangement uses TRBV9 and TRBJ2-7, with D unresolved. This CDR3 comprises 11 residues. With 3 bases removed from V and 7 bases from J, the gap between germline ends came to 8 bases. Germline V gene sequence: CDR1 SGDLS, CDR2 YYNGEE. The CDR3 reads CASSEGREQYF. CDR3 sequence (DNA): TGTGCCAGCAGCGAGGGTCGGGAGCAGTACTTC.

This clonotype was counted between two and nine times. The chain links TRBV12-3 or TRBV12-4 to TRBJ2-3; 9 bases align to TRBD2. V was pared by 7 bases and J by 4 bases, with 9 bases of the junction left unmatched. CDR3 length: 15 residues. The CDR3 protein is CASTDSGSTPDTQYF. The CDR3 DNA sequence: TGTGCCAGCACCGATAGCGGGAGCACCCCAGATACGCAGTATTTT.

V gene TRBV10-3 combines with J gene TRBJ2-7; 9 positions match TRBD2. CDR1 is ENHRY, CDR2 SYGVKD, per germline. The CDR3 consists of 15 residues. With V trimmed by 5 bases and J by 1 base, 6 bases remained unmatched. The CDR3 DNA reads as TGTGCCATCAGTTTAGCGGGAGCAAGGTCCTACGAGCAGTACTTC. Residues: CAISLAGARSYEQYF.